These 23 T cell receptor beta chains originate from one sample sequenced in a study of blood T cells in healthy people across ages. Together with a sample-barcoded 5' primer, a J-beta primer mix was included in a second PCR lasting roughly 6 to 12 cycles. Via MiXCR, TCRdb re-called the 5' RACE reads, giving one row per CDR3 protein. The sample has 850,000 to 1,300,000 distinct CDR3 sequences, roughly 45% seen once. The material sequenced was blood. These receptors all stem from a woman aged 55-70 years in good health.

Regarding this clonotype: Germline and junction disagree at one end, which may indicate a read error. The chain employs TRBV7-9 and TRBJ2-7; possibly TRBD1 or TRBD2 for D (5 bases each). The CDR3 has 15 residues. Germline CDR1 is SEHNR and CDR2 is FQNEAQ (reference sequence). In nucleotides, the CDR3 is TGTGCCAGTAGCTCATATGGGGACGGGCCCTACGAGCAGTACTTC. Translated: CASSSYGDGPYEQYF.

CDR3 bases: TGTGCCAGCAGCTCACCGAGCGGGAGCTACAATGAGCAGTACTTC. This codes for CASSSPSGSYNEQYF. The chain has TRBV11-2 and TRBJ2-1; 8 nucleotides line up with TRBD2. The J call is uncertain, as TRBJ2-7 better fits the DNA end. Germline CDR1 and CDR2: SGHAT and FQNNGV. CDR3 length: 15 residues.

V gene TRBV7-2 combines with J gene TRBJ2-3; 7 bases are shared with TRBD2. Germline V lookup: CDR1 SGHTA, CDR2 FQGNSA. The CDR3 sequence is 15 residues long. The V and J ends lost 0 bases and 10 bases, in that order; junction bases with no gene match: 10. The CDR3 DNA is TGTGCCAGCAGCTTAGCGGGAGGGTGGGGGGATGCGCAGTATTTT. Amino acid sequence: CASSLAGGWGDAQYF.

The count of this clonotype is one. The J gene is TRBJ2-2, the V gene TRBV6-2 or TRBV6-3, with 7 positions matching TRBD2. In germline, CDR1 is MNHEY, CDR2 SVGEGT. Trimming cost V 6 bases and J 9 bases; bases outside gene matches: 13. The CDR3 sequence is 15 residues long. The CDR3 nucleotides read TGTGCCAGCAGCCCCGGGAGGCCTGTGTTTAGGGAGCTGTTTTTT. Amino acid sequence: CASSPGRPVFRELFF.

Remarks on this clonotype: This could be a read error, since a much larger clone is one nucleotide away. The V call is TRBV7-3, the J call TRBJ2-5; 11 bases are a match to TRBD2. Trimming at V came to 5 bases and at J to 11 bases, leaving 16 bases not matched to a gene. The CDR3 has 16 residues. Per the germline V gene, CDR1 is SGHTA and CDR2 is FQGTGA. CDR3 DNA: TGTGCCAGCAGCCTAGCGGGAGGTCCGCTAGGTAATGAGCAGTACTTC. This encodes CASSLAGGPLGNEQYF. The whole variable domain, filled in from reference TRBV7-3 and TRBJ2-5, reads GAGVSQTPSNKVTEKGKYVELRCDPISGHTALYWYRQSLGQGPEFLIYFQGTGAADDSGLPNDRFFAVRPEGSVSTLKIQRTERGDSAVYLCASSLAGGPLGNEQYFGPGTRLLVL.

This clonotype has a handful of counts. The chain couples TRBV6-6 to TRBJ2-3, with 9 bases matching TRBD1. The CDR3 consists of 15 residues. The V segment lost 7 bases and the J segment 3 bases; nucleotides outside the gene matches: 8. Per germline, CDR1 MNHNY and CDR2 SVGAGI (reference sequence). CDR3 nucleotides: TGTGCCAGCACCCCACAGGGGACAGGGACAGATACGCAGTATTTT. This sequence encodes CASTPQGTGTDTQYF.

This clonotype was counted only a few times. The DNA for the CDR3 is TGTGCCAGCAGCGCCCCTGGGACTAGCGGGATTCGCGGCAATGAGCAGTTCTTC. Amino acid sequence: CASSAPGTSGIRGNEQFF. This chain joins TRBV9 and TRBJ2-1, with TRBD2 matching over 13 bases. The CDR3 runs 18 residues. Germline V gene data show CDR1 as SGDLS and CDR2 as YYNGEE. The ends lost 3 bases at V and 6 bases at J; junction bases unmatched: 12.

This clonotype was seen just once. The chain links TRBV30 to TRBJ2-3, with D possibly matching TRBD2 (6 bases). CDR3 length: 14 residues. The germline V and J ends were trimmed by 3 bases and 11 bases, with 21 bases remaining between them. Germline V lookup: CDR1 GTSNPN, CDR2 SVGIG (reference sequence). The CDR3 DNA sequence: TGTGCCTGGAGCGGCATCGGCGGGCTAGCGATGCAGTATTTT. Protein product: CAWSGIGGLAMQYF.

The CDR3 here is CASSLKLNNEQFF. The DNA for the CDR3 is TGTGCCAGCAGCTTAAAGTTGAACAATGAGCAGTTCTTC. This chain links TRBV7-9 with TRBJ2-1; D remains unclear. Germline assignment: CDR1 SEHNR and CDR2 FQNEAQ (reference sequence). The CDR3 runs to 13 residues. V lost 2 bases and J lost 5, with 7 bases in between.

The CDR3: CSAPREEQGSWNSPLHF. The DNA of the CDR3 is TGCAGTGCTCCTCGAGAGGAACAGGGAAGTTGGAATTCACCCCTCCACTTT. The chain recombines TRBV20-1 with TRBJ1-6; a weak D match, TRBD1 (6 bases). The V gene lost 5 bases and the J gene lost 7 bases, with 24 bases spanning the gap. Germline V CDR1 and CDR2: DFQATT, SNEGSKA (reference sequence). The CDR3 length is 17 residues.

This clonotype turned up a few times. The chain uses TRBV12-5 and TRBJ2-3; 9 positions agree with TRBD2. The CDR3 has 14 amino acids. V was clipped by 1 base and J by 8 bases; unmatched bases: 4. The V gene's germline CDR1 is LGHNT and CDR2 FRNRAP. The CDR3 DNA sequence: TGTGCTAGTGGTTTGGCTCCGCGGGAGGGTACGCAGTATTTT. It codes for CASGLAPREGTQYF.

This chain links TRBV29-1 with TRBJ2-1; 9 bases are shared with TRBD1. The V segment lost 2 bases and the J segment 7 bases; nucleotides outside the gene matches: 9. The CDR3 is made up of 15 amino acids. The germline V gene encodes CDR1 SQVTM and CDR2 ANQGSEA. The CDR3 sequence: CSVETDRGVLNEQFF. The CDR3 region has the DNA TGCAGCGTTGAAACCGACAGGGGGGTCTTAAATGAGCAGTTCTTC.

J is TRBJ2-4 and V is TRBV10-3, with 9 bases lining up with TRBD2. Near its end, the DNA agrees better with TRBJ2-7, so the J call may be wrong. Germline CDR1 ENHRY, CDR2 SYGVKD. This CDR3 is 13 amino acids long. As DNA, the CDR3 is TGTGCCATCGGCCAAGCGGGAGGAAACGAGCAGTACTTC. Amino acids: CAIGQAGGNEQYF.

This chain links TRBV20-1 with TRBJ2-7, with D maybe TRBD2 (5 bases). The length of the CDR3 is 13 residues. Germline CDR1 DFQATT, CDR2 SNEGSKA (reference sequence). V was shortened by 3 bases and J by 3 bases, with 12 bases between the two germline ends. In DNA form, the CDR3 reads TGCAGTGCTAGTGGGAGCAGACTCTACGAGCAGTACTTC. It is translated as CSASGSRLYEQYF.

This clonotype was seen repeatedly, ten times or more. The rearrangement joins TRBV29-1 to TRBJ2-5, with 9 bases identical to TRBD1. There are 15 residues in the CDR3. Germline-derived CDR1 and CDR2 are SQVTM and ANQGSEA. J lost 5 bases, V lost 6 bases, and 13 bases had no gene match. CDR3 protein: CSVPTRLGQGETQYF. The CDR3 DNA reads as TGCAGCGTCCCAACCCGCCTCGGACAGGGGGAGACCCAGTACTTC. Complete variable domain (other parts from reference TRBV29-1 and TRBJ2-5): SAVISQKPSRDICQRGTSLTIQCQVDSQVTMMFWYRQQPGQSLTLIATANQGSEATYESGFVIDKFPISRPNLTFSTLTVSNMSPEDSSIYLCSVPTRLGQGETQYFGPGTRLLVL.

V usage is TRBV25-1 and J usage is TRBJ2-7; D might be TRBD1 (6 bases). Trimming shortened V by 6 bases and J by 2 bases, and 20 bases separated the two germline ends. Germline values: CDR1 MGHDK, CDR2 SYGVNS. CDR3 length: 16 residues. In DNA form, the CDR3 reads TGTGCCAGCAGCCGCGCTACACAGGGTTTCACCTACGAGCAGTACTTC. As protein: CASSRATQGFTYEQYF.

The CDR3 DNA follows: TGTGCCAGCAGTCCTATTTCCCGGGGCACCGGGGAGCTGTTTTTT. Translated: CASSPISRGTGELFF. The J gene is TRBJ2-2, the V gene TRBV27, with a tentative D call TRBD2 (5 bases). V lost 5 bases to trimming and J lost 4 bases, with 14 bases between them. This CDR3 comprises 15 residues. Germline lookup yields CDR1 MNHEY and CDR2 SMNVEV (reference sequence).

V usage is TRBV7-8 and J usage is TRBJ1-5; D remains unclear. Trimming removed 1 base at V and 9 bases at J, with 13 bases between. The CDR3 totals 14 residues. Germline-derived CDR1 and CDR2 are SGHVS and FQNEAQ. The CDR3 spells CASSLGEDLTPQHF. Written as DNA, the CDR3 is TGTGCCAGCAGCTTAGGAGAGGACCTAACGCCCCAGCATTTT. Together with reference TRBV7-8 and TRBJ1-5, the CDR3 gives the full variable domain: GAGVSQSPRYKVAKRGQDVALRCDPISGHVSLFWYQQALGQGPEFLTYFQNEAQLDKSGLPSDRFFAERPEGSVSTLKIQRTQQEDSAVYLCASSLGEDLTPQHFGDGTRLSIL.

In its sample, this clonotype was seen a few times. The chain has TRBV20-1 and TRBJ1-2; D may be TRBD1 (6 bases). V lost 4 bases and J lost 5, with 14 bases in between. This CDR3 is built from 13 residues. Looked up from germline, CDR1 is DFQATT and CDR2 is SNEGSKA (reference sequence). The CDR3 DNA reads as TGCAGTGCTACCCCCAGGGGTTTATATGGCTACACCTTC. Protein product: CSATPRGLYGYTF.

This rearrangement joins TRBV10-3 to TRBJ2-1, with D perhaps matching TRBD2 (6 bases). Germline CDR1 reads ENHRY; CDR2 reads SYGVKD. V lost 2 bases, J lost 8 bases, and 19 bases lay in between. The CDR3 consists of 16 residues. The CDR3 DNA sequence: TGTGCCATCAGTGAGAGGGGAGGCGGCCCTCCTCATGAGCAGTTCTTC. This sequence encodes CAISERGGGPPHEQFF.

Remarks on this clonotype: The junction differs from germline at one of its ends, possibly a read error. The chain recombines TRBV9 with TRBJ2-3, with D unclear. Germline V gene lookup returns CDR1 SGDLS and CDR2 YYNGEE. This CDR3 has 12 amino acids. Written as DNA, the CDR3 is TGTACCAGCAGCAAGGGCACAGATACGCAGTATTTT. Translating it yields CTSSKGTDTQYF.

In the case of this clonotype: One junction end does not reproduce the germline sequence, and a read error may be involved. The rearrangement joins TRBV10-3 to TRBJ2-7; tentative D call: TRBD2 (5 bases). The J call may be mistaken, given a closer DNA end match to TRBJ2-5. This CDR3 is 15 amino acids long. The germline V gene has CDR1 ENHRY and CDR2 SYGVKD. CDR3 region: CAIGESWHRGETQYF. The CDR3 coding sequence is TGTGCCATCGGTGAGTCGTGGCACCGCGGGGAGACCCAGTACTTC.

This clonotype has a handful of counts. The chain recombines TRBV9 with TRBJ2-1; no reliable D call. Germline V gives CDR1 SGDLS, CDR2 YYNGEE. This CDR3 is 16 amino acids long. The ends were cut back, 0 bases at V and 0 bases at J, with 10 bases in the middle. In DNA form, the CDR3 reads TGTGCCAGCAGCGTAGGGGTCACGAGCTCCTACAATGAGCAGTTCTTC. It yields the protein CASSVGVTSSYNEQFF.